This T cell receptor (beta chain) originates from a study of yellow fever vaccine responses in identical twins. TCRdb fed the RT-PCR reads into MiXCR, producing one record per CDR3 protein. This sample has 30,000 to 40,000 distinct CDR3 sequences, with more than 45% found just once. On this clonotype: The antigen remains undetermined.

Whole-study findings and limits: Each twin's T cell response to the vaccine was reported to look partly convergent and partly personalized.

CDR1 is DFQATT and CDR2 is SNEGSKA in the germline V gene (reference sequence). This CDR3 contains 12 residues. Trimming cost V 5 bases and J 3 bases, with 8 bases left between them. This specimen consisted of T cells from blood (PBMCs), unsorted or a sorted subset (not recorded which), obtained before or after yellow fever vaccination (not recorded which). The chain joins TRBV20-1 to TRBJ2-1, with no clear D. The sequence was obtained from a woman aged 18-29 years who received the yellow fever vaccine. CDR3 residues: CSADGRYNEQFF. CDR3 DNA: TGCAGTGCTGACGGCCGCTACAATGAGCAGTTCTTC.